Below, 14 T cell receptor beta chains from the same sample are listed, as sequenced in a study of blood T cells in healthy people across ages. Combining a sample-barcoded 5' primer with a J-beta primer mix, a second PCR ran for roughly 6 to 12 cycles. Via MiXCR, TCRdb re-called the 5' RACE reads, giving one row per CDR3 protein. The sample includes 1.5 million to 2 million distinct CDR3 sequences, 49% of them seen just once. The sequencing input was blood. The receptors derive from a woman aged 40 to 50 in good health.

This clonotype was found a few times. This sequence joins TRBV7-2 and TRBJ2-5, with D maybe TRBD2 (7 bases). V shed 1 base and J shed 1 base, with 16 bases lying between them. The germline gives CDR1 SGHTA, CDR2 FQGNSA. The CDR3 length is 17 residues. The CDR3 loop reads CASSLDFRGLTQETQYF. The DNA for the CDR3 is TGTGCCAGCAGCTTAGATTTCAGGGGACTAACCCAAGAGACCCAGTACTTC. Complete variable domain (other parts from reference TRBV7-2 and TRBJ2-5): GAGVSQSPSNKVTEKGKDVELRCDPISGHTALYWYRQSLGQGLEFLIYFQGNSAPDKSGLPSDRFSAERTGGSVSTLTIQRTQQEDSAVYLCASSLDFRGLTQETQYFGPGTRLLVL.

V and J are TRBV4-3 and TRBJ1-2; 10 bases match TRBD1. Germline CDR1 LGHNA, CDR2 YSLEER. V dropped 1 base and J dropped 7; count of bases not matched to a gene: 9. This CDR3 comprises 16 residues. The CDR3 is CASSQVADRGIFGYTF. In nucleotides, the CDR3 is TGCGCCAGCAGCCAAGTAGCGGACAGGGGGATTTTTGGCTACACCTTC.

The chain carries TRBV6-1 and TRBJ2-1; 10 bases are a match to TRBD1. The CDR3 sequence is 15 residues long. Germline-derived CDR1 and CDR2 are MNHNS and SASEGT. The V and J ends lost 7 bases and 6 bases, in that order; junction bases with no gene match: 9. The CDR3 DNA is TGTGCCAGCAATAGGGACAGGGGCAGGTTCAATGAGCAGTTCTTC. Protein product: CASNRDRGRFNEQFF.

The CDR3 DNA is TGTGCCAGCAGTTATCGGCCGGGACAGGGTCCTTACGAGCAGTACTTC. It yields the protein CASSYRPGQGPYEQYF. The genes are TRBV6-5 and TRBJ2-4, with TRBD1 matching 9 bases. TRBJ2-7 explains the end of the DNA better; the J call may be wrong. The CDR3 has 16 amino acids. Germline V CDR1 and CDR2: MNHEY, SVGAGI.

This chain joins TRBV10-3 and TRBJ2-1; 9 bases line up with TRBD2. This CDR3 has 15 residues. The V gene end was trimmed by 4 bases and the J gene end by 9 bases; junction bases not matched to a gene: 10. Germline assignment: CDR1 ENHRY and CDR2 SYGVKD. In nucleotides, the CDR3 is TGTGCCATCAGTGCTGATGGCGGGGGGGCGTTTGAGCAGTTCTTC. Protein sequence: CAISADGGGAFEQFF.

Only a few counts were recorded for this clonotype. At one boundary the junction diverges from the germline segment, which might be a read error. This chain joins TRBV5-6 and TRBJ2-5; D is perhaps TRBD2 (5 bases). CDR3 length: 15 amino acids. Per germline, CDR1 SGHDT and CDR2 YYEEEE. The CDR3 DNA reads TGTGCTAGCAGCTTGTACGCGGGCCGAGAGGAGACCCAGTACTTC. This codes for CASSLYAGREETQYF.

The CDR3 nucleotides read TGTGCCAGCAGCTTAGGGACGGATCCGGCTGGCTACACCTTC. This gives the protein CASSLGTDPAGYTF. The gene calls are TRBV7-9 and TRBJ1-2; D is unresolved. The CDR3 is 14 residues long. V dropped 1 base and J dropped 7 bases, with 13 bases sitting between them. Germline CDR1 and CDR2: SEHNR and FQNEAQ (reference sequence).

For this clonotype: Compared with germline, one end of the junction differs, possibly owing to a read error. The gene calls are TRBV18 and TRBJ1-2, with D unclear. CDR1 KGHSH and CDR2 LQKENI come from the germline V gene. This CDR3 contains 13 residues. The CDR3: CASSSSLGYGYTF. Here the CDR3 DNA reads TGCGCCAGCTCTTCCTCCCTGGGATATGGCTACACCTTC.

This clonotype appeared many times. The chain has TRBV15 and TRBJ2-7, with D maybe TRBD1 (5 bases). CDR1 is LNHNV, CDR2 YYDKDF, per germline (reference sequence). The CDR3 is made up of 14 amino acids. V lost 1 base and J 5 bases, leaving 12 bases between the germline ends. The CDR3 DNA reads as TGTGCCACCAGCAGAGGACAGACTTGGGACGAGCAGTACTTC. Its protein product is CATSRGQTWDEQYF.

This clonotype has only one observation. V and J are TRBV6-2 or TRBV6-3 and TRBJ2-4; perhaps TRBD1 as D (6 bases). The CDR3 covers 14 residues. Looked up from germline, CDR1 is MNHEY and CDR2 is SVGEGT. V was clipped by 6 bases and J by 3 bases, with 12 bases between them. The CDR3: CASSRTVGKNIQYF. Here the CDR3 DNA reads TGTGCCAGCAGCAGGACAGTCGGCAAAAACATTCAGTACTTC.

V gene TRBV6-1 combines with J gene TRBJ1-4; D is ambiguous. Germline lookup yields CDR1 MNHNS and CDR2 SASEGT. This CDR3 has 14 residues. Trimming cost V 0 bases and J 7 bases, with 9 bases left between them. Here the CDR3 reads CASSEATGSEKLFF. The DNA of the CDR3 is TGTGCCAGCAGTGAAGCGACGGGAAGTGAAAAACTGTTTTTT.

The chain links TRBV7-8 to TRBJ1-6; weak D call: TRBD1 (6 bases). Germline V gene sequence: CDR1 SGHVS, CDR2 FQNEAQ. CDR3 length equals 14 residues. Trimming took off 5 bases at V and 9 bases at J, with 14 bases between the two ends. CDR3 DNA sequence: TGTGCCAGCAGCCTGAGGGGGGCAGCTTCACCCCTCCACTTT. Amino acids: CASSLRGAASPLHF. Full variable domain (outside the CDR3, taken from reference TRBV7-8 and TRBJ1-6): GAGVSQSPRYKVAKRGQDVALRCDPISGHVSLFWYQQALGQGPEFLTYFQNEAQLDKSGLPSDRFFAERPEGSVSTLKIQRTQQEDSAVYLCASSLRGAASPLHFGNGTRLTVT.

This chain uses TRBV6-5 with TRBJ2-1, with 9 bases aligning to TRBD1. V dropped 10 bases and J dropped 13; count of bases not matched to a gene: 17. The CDR3 is 14 residues long. CDR1 and CDR2 (germline): MNHEY, SVGAGI. The DNA of the CDR3 is TGTGCCAACAGCTTCGACAGGGGGTTCGAGACCCAGTTCTTC. Protein sequence: CANSFDRGFETQFF.

This clonotype was counted only a few times. The CDR3 spells CASSPLRVADEQYF. The CDR3 nucleotides are TGTGCCAGCTCACCACTTCGGGTAGCGGACGAGCAGTACTTC. This rearrangement joins TRBV18 to TRBJ2-5, with a weak D call TRBD2 (6 bases). Gene TRBJ2-7 matches the end of the DNA better, so the J call may be wrong. Germline V gives CDR1 KGHSH, CDR2 LQKENI. The CDR3 is 14 amino acids.